This T cell receptor beta chain was found in a study of T cells after posttransplantation cyclophosphamide. Study conclusions and caveats: Later blood repertoires were often dominated by clones from the donor CD8+ memory compartment. TRB clonality was highly associated with recipient CMV seropositivity and reactivation. Tissue-infiltrating T cells from skin or gut overlapped little with blood T cells.

The CDR3 length is 13 residues. Germline-derived CDR1 and CDR2 are MNHNS and SASEGT. The V end was cut by 4 bases, the J end by 4 bases, with 8 bases between. Notes on this clone: The antigen is undetermined.

Libraries were prepared by immunoSEQ multiplex PCR; TCRdb keeps only in-frame clonotypes and omits some of them. Of about 53,000 clones in the sample, 86% were seen once. The sequence came from a man aged 25 to 40 with a blood cancer, CMV-positive, and with a related stem cell donor. The sample taken for sequencing was PBMCs. This chain connects TRBV6-1 to TRBJ1-5, with D maybe TRBD1 (6 bases). The CDR3: CASSARGNQPQHF. As DNA, the CDR3 is TGTGCCAGCAGTGCTAGGGGGAATCAGCCCCAGCATTTT.